What follows is one T cell receptor (beta chain) and its context. Its matching antigen is unknown. The sample belongs to a study of OX40 agonist ivuxolimab in advanced cancers. Findings of the study overall: Clonal expansion from baseline to week 6 occurred in both CD4+ and CD8+ T cells.

The table came from immunoSEQ multiplex PCR; TCRdb's copy has only in-frame clones and leaves some out. The sample gives 70,000 or so clones, about 91% of which show up once; 13% to 15% is in the top ten. The V and J ends lost 6 bases and 3 bases, in that order; junction bases with no gene match: 7. The CDR3 spans 15 residues. Germline V lookup: CDR1 MNHNS, CDR2 SASEGT. The chain combines TRBV6-1 with TRBJ1-5, with 8 positions matching TRBD1. Sequenced here: CD4+ or CD8+ T cells sorted from blood, sampled in a trial of the OX40 agonist ivuxolimab. This TCR was sampled from an adult with an advanced solid tumor such as melanoma, head and neck, liver or kidney cancer. CDR3 sequence: CASSLDRGNNQPQHF. CDR3 in DNA: TGTGCCAGCAGCCTCGACAGGGGTAACAATCAGCCCCAGCATTTT.